The 2 T cell receptor beta chains below come from one sample, sequenced in a study of post-analysis software for immune sequencing data. Antigen specificity for these receptors is unknown. Broader study findings: Controls had lower frequencies than patients of a few TRBV segments, which included TRBV5-6, TRBV5-1 and TRBV20-1.

Incorporated into the TCR beta cDNA libraries were unique molecular identifiers, which served to reduce PCR and sequencing biases. From the PCR reads, TCRdb called clonotypes with MiXCR, one entry per CDR3 protein. This table has about 540,000 distinct CDR3 sequences, around 31% appearing once. Sequencing was carried out using blood. These receptors were taken from a girl between 2 and 17 years old with multiple sclerosis.

The chain is built from TRBV28 and TRBJ2-3; 10 nucleotides match TRBD1. With 5 bases clipped from V and 4 bases from J, the junction kept 6 bases outside the gene matches. The CDR3 loop spans 15 amino acids. Germline V gene sequence: CDR1 MDHEN, CDR2 SYDVKM. CDR3 protein: CASSPGTGDADTQYF. DNA of the CDR3: TGTGCCAGCAGTCCAGGGACAGGGGACGCAGATACGCAGTATTTT.

This clonotype was observed a handful of times. In DNA, the CDR3 is TGTGCCAGCAGCTTAAACAGCGGGGGAACGGATGAGCAGTTCTTC. It is translated as CASSLNSGGTDEQFF. The rearrangement uses TRBV7-3 and TRBJ2-1; 8 positions match TRBD2. The CDR3 sequence is 15 residues long. Germline CDR1 and CDR2: SGHTA and FQGTGA. The J segment lost 8 bases and the V segment lost 1 base, leaving 7 bases of the junction unmatched.